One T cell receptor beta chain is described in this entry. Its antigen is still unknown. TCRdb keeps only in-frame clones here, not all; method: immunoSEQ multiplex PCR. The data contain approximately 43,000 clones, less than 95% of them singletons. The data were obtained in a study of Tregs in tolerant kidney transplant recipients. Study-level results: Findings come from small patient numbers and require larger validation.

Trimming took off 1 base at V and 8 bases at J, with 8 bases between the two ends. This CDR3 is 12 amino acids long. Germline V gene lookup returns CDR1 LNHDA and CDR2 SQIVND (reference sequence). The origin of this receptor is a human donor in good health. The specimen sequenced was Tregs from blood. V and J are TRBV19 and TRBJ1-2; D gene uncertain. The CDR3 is CASSIAGLGYTF. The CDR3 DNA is TGTGCCAGTAGTATAGCGGGGTTAGGCTACACCTTC.